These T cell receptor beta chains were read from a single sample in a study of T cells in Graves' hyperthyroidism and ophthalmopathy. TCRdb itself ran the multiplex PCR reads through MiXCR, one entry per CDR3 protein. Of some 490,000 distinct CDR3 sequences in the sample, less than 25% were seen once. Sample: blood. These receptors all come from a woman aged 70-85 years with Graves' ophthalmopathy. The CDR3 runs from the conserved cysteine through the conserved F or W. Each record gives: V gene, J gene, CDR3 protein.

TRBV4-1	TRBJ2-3	CASSRPGQERDTQYF
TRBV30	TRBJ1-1	CAWSLGKAFF
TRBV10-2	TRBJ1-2	CASSANHDSYGYTF
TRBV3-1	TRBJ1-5	CASSQELDQPQHF
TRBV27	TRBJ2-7	CASRSRTGGFSEQYF
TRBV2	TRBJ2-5	CASSGNGRETQYF
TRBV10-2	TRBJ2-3	CASRVVADTQYF
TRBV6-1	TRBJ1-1	CASTRRGTNTEAFF
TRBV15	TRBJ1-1	CATSTGTGMNTEAFF
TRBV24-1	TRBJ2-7	CATSDGGLSYEQYF
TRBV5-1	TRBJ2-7	CASSPMRASSYEQYF